The 30 T cell receptor beta chains reported below all come from one sample, sequenced in a study of identical twins. Each CDR3 protein is one row after TCRdb ran MiXCR on the 5' RACE reads. The repertoire holds approximately 210,000 distinct CDR3 sequences, with roughly 15% as singletons. These sequences were also reported in another study, on T cells expressing NK-cell markers.

The source material was CD8+ T cells sorted from blood. The receptors stem from a young woman in good health.

The V gene is TRBV6-2 or TRBV6-3, the J gene TRBJ2-7; 8 bases align to TRBD2. The V gene's germline CDR1 is MNHEY and CDR2 SVGEGT. J lost 9 bases, V lost 0 bases, and 7 bases had no gene match. This CDR3 has 14 residues. The CDR3 DNA is TGTGCCAGCAGTTACTCGCCAGCGGGGGCCGGGCAGTACTTC. Its protein is CASSYSPAGAGQYF.

This clonotype appeared a few times. The chain combines TRBV12-3 or TRBV12-4 with TRBJ2-3, with D possibly being TRBD1 (6 bases). The V end lost 6 bases, the J end lost 8 bases, and 21 bases lay between the germline ends. The CDR3 length is 15 residues. DNA of the CDR3: TGTGCCAGCAGCCCTGAAGTTGTCAGGGGCCGTACGCAGTATTTT. Translating gives CASSPEVVRGRTQYF.

The chain has TRBV27 and TRBJ2-7; possible D gene TRBD2, 5 bases. Germline V gene sequence: CDR1 MNHEY, CDR2 SMNVEV (reference sequence). CDR3 length equals 15 residues. Trimming pared 3 bases from V and 4 bases from J, leaving 16 bases between. CDR3 loop: CASSLSGQEEYEQYF. In DNA form, the CDR3 reads TGTGCCAGCAGTTTGAGTGGGCAGGAGGAATACGAGCAGTACTTC.

The sample holds a few counts of this clonotype. This chain connects TRBV5-1 to TRBJ1-4, with D tentatively TRBD1 (6 bases). CDR3 length equals 14 residues. V shed 4 bases and J shed 5 bases, with 12 bases lying between them. CDR1 is SGHRS, CDR2 YFSETQ, per germline. The CDR3 bases are TGCGCCAGCAGCACGCTCCAGGGGAATGAAAAACTGTTTTTT. Its translation is CASSTLQGNEKLFF. Looking up the rest from reference TRBV5-1 and TRBJ1-4 gives the full variable domain: KAGVTQTPRYLIKTRGQQVTLSCSPISGHRSVSWYQQTPGQGLQFLFEYFSETQRNKGNFPGRFSGRQFSNSRSEMNVSTLELGDSALYLCASSTLQGNEKLFFGSGTQLSVL.

This clonotype was recorded a few times. This chain's CDR3 is CASSPTLFADTQYF. As DNA, the CDR3 is TGTGCCAGCAGCCCGACGTTATTTGCGGATACGCAGTATTTT. The rearrangement links TRBV7-2 to TRBJ2-3; D is undetermined. The CDR3 is 14 amino acids. CDR1 SGHTA and CDR2 FQGNSA come from the germline V gene. V lost 5 bases to trimming and J lost 6 bases, with 15 bases between them.

Details on this clonotype: One junction end does not reproduce the germline sequence, and a read error may be involved. The chain carries TRBV4-1 and TRBJ2-1, with 8 bases identical to TRBD2. There are 18 residues in the CDR3. Per the germline V gene, CDR1 is MGHRA and CDR2 is YSYEKL. For the CDR3, the DNA is TGCGCCAGCAGACAAGAGCCTTCCGGGACTAGTAGTTACAATGAGCAGTTCTTC. It encodes CASRQEPSGTSSYNEQFF.

This clonotype was seen a handful of times. The V and J genes are TRBV21-1 and TRBJ1-1; the table's D call of TRBD1 was not tested on the DNA. TRBV21-1 is classified as a pseudogene. The length of the CDR3 is 16 residues. The CDR3 bases are TGTGCCAGCCGAAATCCCGGACAGGGGGTAAACACTGAAGCTTTCTTT. Translation: CASRNPGQGVNTEAFF.

CDR3 bases: TGTGCCAGCCTGGGGCGCTATGGCTACACCTTC. Amino acids: CASLGRYGYTF. This chain links TRBV9 with TRBJ1-2; TRBD1 is a possible D gene (5 bases). The CDR3 has 11 amino acids. Trimming removed 7 bases at V and 4 bases at J, with 8 bases between. In germline, CDR1 is SGDLS, CDR2 YYNGEE. Filled out from reference TRBV9 and TRBJ1-2, the complete variable domain reads DSGVTQTPKHLITATGQRVTLRCSPRSGDLSVYWYQQSLDQGLQFLIQYYNGEERAKGNILERFSAQQFPDLHSELNLSSLELGDSALYFCASLGRYGYTFGSGTRLTVV.

The genes are TRBV6-2 or TRBV6-3 and TRBJ2-3, with 9 bases that match TRBD2. This CDR3 spans 18 amino acids. Germline V CDR1 and CDR2: MNHEY, SVGEGT. V dropped 5 bases and J dropped 4; count of bases not matched to a gene: 16. CDR3 sequence: CASSPTIAGVEKADTQYF. CDR3 nucleotides: TGTGCCAGCAGTCCAACGATAGCGGGAGTAGAAAAGGCAGATACGCAGTATTTT.

This clonotype was seen more than once but under ten times. V gene TRBV7-2 combines with J gene TRBJ1-1; D gene unclear. Germline V CDR1 and CDR2: SGHTA, FQGNSA. The CDR3 length is 14 residues. V was shortened by 2 bases and J by 2 bases, with 9 bases between the two germline ends. Here the CDR3 reads CASSLYGVNTEAFF. CDR3 DNA: TGTGCCAGCAGCTTATATGGAGTCAACACTGAAGCTTTCTTT.

Judged by abundance, this clonotype is medium-sized. This chain joins TRBV6-2 or TRBV6-3 and TRBJ2-2; D not certain. Germline CDR1 is MNHEY and CDR2 is SVGEGT. The CDR3 is 14 residues long. Trimming pared 6 bases from V and 3 bases from J, leaving 11 bases between. CDR3 loop: CASSIESHTGELFF. The CDR3 DNA reads TGTGCCAGCAGCATAGAGTCCCACACCGGGGAGCTGTTTTTT.

The genes are TRBV4-2 and TRBJ2-3; D uncertain. Germline V gene sequence: CDR1 LGHNA, CDR2 YNFKEQ. The length of the CDR3 is 16 residues. The V end lost 0 bases, the J end lost 2 bases, and 12 bases lay between the germline ends. CDR3 sequence: CASSQDRVAPTDTQYF. The CDR3 nucleotides are TGTGCCAGCAGCCAAGATCGGGTCGCACCCACAGATACGCAGTATTTT.

This clonotype has just a few counts. V usage is TRBV12-3 or TRBV12-4 and J usage is TRBJ2-7; no reliable D call. Trimming stripped 7 bases from V and 5 bases from J, with 12 bases between. This CDR3 spans 12 amino acids. The CDR3 DNA sequence: TGTGCCAGCAAAGAAACTTTTCACGAGCAGTACTTC. As protein: CASKETFHEQYF.

The V call is TRBV27, the J call TRBJ2-3, with D maybe TRBD2 (5 bases). Germline V gene sequence: CDR1 MNHEY, CDR2 SMNVEV (reference sequence). V was trimmed by 7 bases and J by 8 bases, leaving 19 bases between them. The CDR3 length is 14 residues. CDR3 sequence reads: CASTSPPLGGTQYF. The CDR3 coding sequence is TGTGCCAGCACCTCTCCACCACTAGGCGGTACGCAGTATTTT.

This chain connects TRBV7-9 to TRBJ2-5; D might be TRBD1 (6 bases). Germline values: CDR1 SEHNR, CDR2 FQNEAQ (reference sequence). The CDR3 runs to 14 residues. The V end lost 3 bases, the J end lost 2 bases, and 10 bases lay between the germline ends. The CDR3 nucleotides read TGTGCCAGCAGCTTCCGGGACAAGCAAGAGACCCAGTACTTC. It is translated as CASSFRDKQETQYF.

This clonotype came up a few times. The chain recombines TRBV6-1 with TRBJ2-7, with 9 bases lining up with TRBD1. Germline V gene sequence: CDR1 MNHNS, CDR2 SASEGT. The CDR3 length is 15 residues. The V gene end was trimmed by 6 bases and the J gene end by 2 bases; junction bases not matched to a gene: 8. The chain's CDR3 is CASREWTGETYEQYF. In nucleotides, the CDR3 is TGTGCCAGCAGAGAATGGACAGGGGAAACCTACGAGCAGTACTTC.

The V and J genes are TRBV30 and TRBJ2-2; TRBD1 aligns across 8 bases. The CDR3 contains 15 residues. V was clipped by 6 bases and J by 6 bases; unmatched bases: 12. The germline gives CDR1 GTSNPN, CDR2 SVGIG (reference sequence). As DNA, the CDR3 is TGTGCCTGCATAGCCTTCGGACAGGGCCCCGGGGAGCTGTTTTTT. It specifies CACIAFGQGPGELFF.

The genes are TRBV12-3 or TRBV12-4 and TRBJ2-3, with 7 bases fitting TRBD2. CDR3 size: 14 residues. Germline trimming cut 8 bases from V and 4 bases from J; bases unmatched to any gene: 9. The CDR3 loop is CASSWGGGSDTQYF. Here the CDR3 DNA reads TGTGCCAGCTCGTGGGGGGGAGGCTCAGATACGCAGTATTTT.

The rearrangement uses TRBV30 and TRBJ2-7; no reliable D call. Germline loops: CDR1 GTSNPN, CDR2 SVGIG (reference sequence). V lost 0 bases, J lost 0 bases, and 9 bases lay in between. The CDR3 length is 14 residues. The CDR3 nucleotides read TGTGCCTGGAGTGTACCGGTCGGCTCCTACGAGCAGTACTTC. This gives the protein CAWSVPVGSYEQYF.

CDR3 DNA sequence: TGCAGTGCTCCTGCGCTAGGCCACCTCAATGAGCAGTTCTTC. It specifies CSAPALGHLNEQFF. The rearrangement links TRBV20-1 to TRBJ2-1; D gene ambiguous. With 5 bases removed from V and 6 bases from J, the gap between germline ends came to 17 bases. The CDR3 is 14 residues long. Looked up from germline, CDR1 is DFQATT and CDR2 is SNEGSKA (reference sequence).

The chain combines TRBV14 with TRBJ2-7; D uncertain. CDR3 length: 16 amino acids. V was cut by 2 bases and J by 3 bases, with 17 bases left in between. Germline CDR1 reads SGHDN; CDR2 reads FVKESK. CDR3 sequence: CASSQFAPSAYYEQYF. For the CDR3, the DNA is TGTGCCAGCAGCCAATTTGCCCCTTCGGCTTACTACGAGCAGTACTTC.

This clonotype was picked up a small number of times. The chain is built from TRBV7-2 and TRBJ2-7; 12 bases match TRBD2. The germline CDR1 and CDR2 sequences are SGHTA and FQGNSA. J gave up 2 bases and V 4 bases, and 6 bases lay outside the gene matches. This CDR3 has 16 amino acids. The chain's CDR3 is CASSWSLAGGPYEQYF. CDR3 coding DNA: TGTGCCAGCAGCTGGAGTCTAGCGGGAGGGCCCTACGAGCAGTACTTC.

The chain has TRBV14 and TRBJ2-7; possible D gene TRBD1, 6 bases. The CDR3 is 14 amino acids. Germline CDR1 and CDR2: SGHDN and FVKESK. V was clipped by 1 base and J by 6 bases, with 13 bases between them. The CDR3 reads CASSQGYQQGEQYF. The DNA of the CDR3 is TGTGCCAGCAGCCAAGGGTATCAACAGGGCGAGCAGTACTTC.

This clonotype was seen at least ten times. The rearrangement uses TRBV7-9 and TRBJ2-1; D unclear. V gave up 1 base and J gave up 6 bases, with 4 bases separating them. The germline CDR1 and CDR2 sequences are SEHNR and FQNEAQ (reference sequence). CDR3 size: 12 residues. The CDR3 is CASSLDSNEQFF. As DNA, the CDR3 is TGTGCCAGCAGCTTAGACAGCAATGAGCAGTTCTTC.

The V call is TRBV27, the J call TRBJ2-7, with a possible D match to TRBD1 (5 bases). V was shortened by 3 bases and J by 2 bases, with 8 bases between the two germline ends. The CDR3 sequence is 13 residues long. Germline V lookup: CDR1 MNHEY, CDR2 SMNVEV (reference sequence). The CDR3 reads CASSLTAAYEQYF. CDR3 coding DNA: TGTGCCAGCAGTTTGACAGCCGCCTACGAGCAGTACTTC.

This clonotype has a handful of counts. The chain carries TRBV10-3 and TRBJ1-1; D perhaps matches TRBD1 (6 bases). With 0 bases removed from V and 1 base from J, the gap between germline ends came to 15 bases. CDR1 ENHRY and CDR2 SYGVKD come from the germline V gene. The CDR3 is 17 residues long. CDR3 sequence reads: CAISESYRGQPNTEAFF. Written as DNA, the CDR3 is TGTGCCATCAGTGAGTCGTATAGGGGACAACCGAACACTGAAGCTTTCTTT.

This rearrangement joins TRBV7-8 to TRBJ2-3, with a weak D call TRBD2 (6 bases). Germline V CDR1 and CDR2: SGHVS, FQNEAQ. The CDR3 length is 17 residues. V dropped 4 bases and J dropped 2 bases, with 19 bases sitting between them. Here the CDR3 reads CASSSTGERTVTDTQYF. The CDR3 DNA reads TGTGCCAGCAGCTCCACGGGAGAGCGGACCGTCACAGATACGCAGTATTTT.

This chain uses TRBV7-2 with TRBJ1-1; D uncertain. With 1 base removed from V and 2 bases from J, the gap between germline ends came to 8 bases. Germline V CDR1 and CDR2: SGHTA, FQGNSA. The CDR3 totals 14 residues. The CDR3 loop reads CASSLGSVNTEAFF. CDR3 DNA sequence: TGTGCCAGCAGCTTAGGGTCGGTAAACACTGAAGCTTTCTTT.

The chain links TRBV20-1 to TRBJ2-1; 8 positions match TRBD2. Per the germline V gene, CDR1 is DFQATT and CDR2 is SNEGSKA (reference sequence). This CDR3 is 15 amino acids long. V lost 3 bases and J lost 8; bases outside the gene matches: 12. CDR3 nucleotides: TGCAGTGCTAGCCTAAACCCGGGACTAGGCCATGAGCAGTTCTTC. This encodes CSASLNPGLGHEQFF.

The chain is built from TRBV29-1 and TRBJ2-1; 9 bases align to TRBD1. This CDR3 contains 16 residues. Germline V CDR1 and CDR2: SQVTM, ANQGSEA. After removal of 1 base from V and 4 bases from J, the junction contained 8 bases not matched to a gene. The CDR3 here is CSVEGTRGTGYNEQFF. For the CDR3, the DNA is TGCAGCGTTGAAGGGACGAGGGGGACAGGGTACAATGAGCAGTTCTTC.